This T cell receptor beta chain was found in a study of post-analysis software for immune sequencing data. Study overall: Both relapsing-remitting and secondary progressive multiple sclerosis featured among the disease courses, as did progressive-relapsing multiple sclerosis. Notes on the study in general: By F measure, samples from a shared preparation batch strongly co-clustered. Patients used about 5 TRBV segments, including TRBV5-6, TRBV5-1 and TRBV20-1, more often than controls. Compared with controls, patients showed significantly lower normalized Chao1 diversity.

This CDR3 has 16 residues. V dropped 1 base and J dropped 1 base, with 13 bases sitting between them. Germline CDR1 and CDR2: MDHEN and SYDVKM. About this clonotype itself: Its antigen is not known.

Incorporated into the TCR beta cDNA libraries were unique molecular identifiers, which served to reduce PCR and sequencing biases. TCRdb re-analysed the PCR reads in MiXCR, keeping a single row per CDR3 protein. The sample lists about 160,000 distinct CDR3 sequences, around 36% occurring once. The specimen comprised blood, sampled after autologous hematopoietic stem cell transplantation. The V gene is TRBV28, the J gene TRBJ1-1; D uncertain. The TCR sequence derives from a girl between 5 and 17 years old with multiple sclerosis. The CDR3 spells CASSLSPGLRNTEAFF. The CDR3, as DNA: TGTGCCAGCAGTTTATCCCCGGGTCTGAGGAACACTGAAGCTTTCTTT. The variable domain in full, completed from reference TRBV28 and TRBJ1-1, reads DVKVTQSSRYLVKRTGEKVFLECVQDMDHENMFWYRQDPGLGLRLIYFSYDVKMKEKGDIPEGYSVSREKKERFSLILESASTNQTSMYLCASSLSPGLRNTEAFFGQGTRLTVV.